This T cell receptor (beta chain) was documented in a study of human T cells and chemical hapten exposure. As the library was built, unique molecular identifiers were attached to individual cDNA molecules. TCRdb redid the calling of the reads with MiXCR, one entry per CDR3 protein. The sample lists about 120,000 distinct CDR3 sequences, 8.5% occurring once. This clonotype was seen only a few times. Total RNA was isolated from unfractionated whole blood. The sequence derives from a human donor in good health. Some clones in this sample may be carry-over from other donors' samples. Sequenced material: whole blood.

CDR3 nucleotide sequence: TGCAGTGCGCTCACAGGGGTAGGGTCACCCCTCCACTTT. This gives the protein CSALTGVGSPLHF. V is TRBV20-1 and J is TRBJ1-6; 7 nucleotides agree with TRBD1. V shed 6 bases, J shed 10 bases, and the junction held 9 bases outside the gene matches. CDR1 and CDR2 (germline): DFQATT, SNEGSKA (reference sequence). This CDR3 region has 13 residues.